These T cell receptor beta chains were read from a single sample in a study of shared clonotypes between healthy human individuals. Assay: immunoSEQ multiplex PCR; the TCRdb copy retains only in-frame clones and omits some. The sample holds about 1 million clones; approximately 70% are singletons and the top ten take about 1.5%. The sample comprised memory CD4+ T cells sorted from blood. These TCRs come from a man aged 18 to 30 in good health. Both conserved end residues are part of each CDR3. The D gene is left open where the match is weak.

>TRBV4-3|TRBD1
CASSQGQGHGYTF
>TRBV6-6|NA
CASSYRQDYGYTF
>TRBV2|TRBD1
CASSDRDRGKHEQYF
>TRBV14|TRBD1
CASSQSPTGFLSYEQYF
>TRBV6-5|TRBD1
CASSPRTGGNTEAFF
>TRBV2|NA
CASSLRVDTQYF
>TRBV5-1|NA
CASRRQVQETQYF
>TRBV30|TRBD1
CACRTGDQPQHF
>TRBV18|NA
CASSPRAYSLTDTQYF
>TRBV2|NA
CASSPAAGRQTQYF
>TRBV11-3|TRBD2
CASSAGGPMDEQFF
>TRBV18|NA
CASSPRFAGASLYGYTF
>TRBV5-1|TRBD1
CASSLTGDYGYTF
>TRBV7-2|NA
CASSMGSYSNQPQHF
>TRBV5-1|NA
CASSLMGGTEADTQYF
>TRBV30|TRBD1
CAWSVRQGTWAETQYF
>TRBV28|TRBD1
CASSPGQGRQPQHF
>TRBV15|NA
CATSRDPGDTQYF
>TRBV19|NA
CASSQTRTTEAFF
>TRBV10-3|NA
CAISQDRNQETQYF
>TRBV13|TRBD2
CASSSRGLAGGSSYNEQFF
>TRBV30|NA
CAWTYRLGAANYGYTF
>TRBV27|NA
CASSLSAHTGELFF
>TRBV7-6|TRBD1
CASSSGQANTQYF
>TRBV9|NA
CASSDGSTYEQYF
>TRBV10-2|NA
CASRSGRTTQYF